Shown below are 6 T cell receptor beta chains from a single sample sequenced in a study of control samples from healthy donors and cancer patients (dated by TCRdb to 2018 to 2020). The library was obtained by the immunoSEQ multiplex PCR assay. TCRdb carries this immuneACCESS record with in-frame sequences only. Its versions omit some clonotypes, under half of them owing to an unresolved V gene in the studies checked, with the rest unexplained. For this sample the table gives under 30,000 clones, of which about 82% were detected only once. The ten largest clones represent roughly 6.7% of the sample. The specimen was PBMCs. The receptors were sampled from a woman in her sixties with head and neck cancer.

The CDR3 protein is CASSQESTGVGRAFF. DNA for the CDR3: TGCGCCAGCAGCCAAGAGTCGACAGGGGTCGGCAGAGCTTTCTTT. The chain recombines TRBV4-1 with TRBJ1-1; 8 bases line up with TRBD1. The length of the CDR3 is 15 residues. V shed 0 bases, J shed 10 bases, and the junction held 10 bases outside the gene matches. Looked up from germline, CDR1 is MGHRA and CDR2 is YSYEKL.

The rearrangement joins TRBV5-1 to TRBJ1-6; D gene unclear. The CDR3 sequence is 14 residues long. The germline V and J ends were trimmed by 0 bases and 10 bases, with 11 bases remaining between them. Germline values: CDR1 SGHRS, CDR2 YFSETQ. The CDR3 loop is CASSLVGPTSPLHF. The CDR3, as DNA: TGCGCCAGCAGCTTGGTCGGTCCCACGTCACCCCTCCACTTT.

V is TRBV10-3 and J is TRBJ1-3, with 7 bases lining up with TRBD1. This CDR3 is built from 14 residues. Germline lookup yields CDR1 ENHRY and CDR2 SYGVKD. Trimming cost V 4 bases and J 2 bases; bases outside gene matches: 2. The CDR3 spells CAISGRGPGNTIYF. The CDR3, as DNA: TGTGCCATCAGTGGGAGGGGGCCTGGAAACACCATATATTTT.

The chain combines TRBV4-1 with TRBJ1-5; 10 nucleotides line up with TRBD1. CDR3 length equals 17 residues. Unmatched junction bases numbered 9, after V lost 3 bases and J lost 4 bases. Germline CDR1 reads MGHRA; CDR2 reads YSYEKL. In DNA form, the CDR3 reads TGCGCCAGCAGCCAGAGGTTAGGGACAGGGGCTAATCAGCCCCAGCATTTT. Residues: CASSQRLGTGANQPQHF.

The chain has TRBV6-5 and TRBJ1-3; D not certain. The CDR3 covers 15 residues. With 4 bases removed from V and 2 bases from J, the gap between germline ends came to 12 bases. Germline CDR1 and CDR2: MNHEY and SVGAGI. The CDR3 region has the DNA TGTGCCAGCAGTTCTCGGACCGATCCTGGAAACACCATATATTTT. Translated: CASSSRTDPGNTIYF.

The genes are TRBV19 and TRBJ1-2; TRBD1 matches 8 bases. The CDR3 is 13 amino acids. Germline lookup yields CDR1 LNHDA and CDR2 SQIVND (reference sequence). V was pared by 7 bases and J by 12 bases, with 13 bases of the junction left unmatched. CDR3 in DNA: TGTGCCAGTACCACCGATTTGGACAGGGCCCACACCTTC. The encoded protein is CASTTDLDRAHTF.